This T cell receptor (beta chain) emerged from a study of blood T cell repertoires in COVID-19 (dated by TCRdb to 2020 to 2022). The study in broad terms: Samples from collaborators originated in the United States, Italy and Spain and spanned both the acute and convalescent phases of COVID-19. The prospective study material was composed of cDNA or gDNA derived from T cells, B-cell-depleted T cells, or PBMCs. The dataset comprised deeply sampled blood TCRbeta repertoires from subjects exposed to, actively infected with, or recovered from COVID-19. A freely available public database, intended as a resource for researchers studying the immune response to SARS-CoV-2, is where the repertoires were released. Samples came from the ongoing ImmuneRACE study (first 160 participants) plus 1,254 subjects from 6 global collaborators. A de-identified subject ID, COVID-19 status, age in years and sex were almost always included in the sample metadata. Where available, HLA class I and class II types were taken from metadata supplied by the sample provider and were not determined by assay-based typing.

Overall study outcomes, separate from this receptor: The quantity of clinical and demographic metadata differed by source and by participant and was supplied without curation.

TCRbeta CDR3 regions were amplified from genomic DNA by means of the immunoSEQ Assay, a bias-controlled multiplex PCR. The original pipeline was this. Nucleated cell counts per sample were estimated from amplification of reference gene primers within the assay. To quantify the absolute abundance of each unique TCRbeta CDR3 rearrangement, sequence reads were collapsed and filtered. For each sample, productive Simpson clonality was calculated as the square root of Simpson's diversity index over productive rearrangements. In its TCRdb copy, this immuneACCESS table keeps in-frame sequences only and misses some clones. Where compared with another copy, unresolved V genes explain less than half of these, and the others have no known cause. That table gives V, J and clone size, and the DNA gave D and trimming. Across this sample there are roughly 110,000 clones, with roughly four fifths seen only once. The top ten constitute 11% to 15% of the sample.

Each collaborating institution followed its own protocols to collect whole blood in K2EDTA tubes. For TCRbeta analysis, collaborators shipped samples as frozen whole blood, isolated PBMCs, or DNA extracted from either of those sample types. CDR1 DFQATT and CDR2 SNEGSKA are derived from the germline V gene (reference sequence). The CDR3 runs 12 amino acids, cysteine and phenylalanine included. Of all the DNA, just the CDR3 is kept, 36 bases in frame from base 1. V is clipped by 3 bases and J by 2 bases, and the sequence between their germline boundaries is 8 bases long. To note about this clone: Its antigen remains undetermined. No base quality values were provided; no much bigger clone lies one nucleotide off.

The chain uses TRBV20-1 and TRBJ2-7, with a tentative D gene TRBD1 over 6 matching bases. The receptor's source is a woman aged 55-70 years with acute or convalescent COVID-19. The sequenced sample was peripheral blood. At the DNA level, the sequence is TGCAGTGCTAGTAGACAGGCCTACGAGCAGTACTTC. This encodes CSASRQAYEQYF.